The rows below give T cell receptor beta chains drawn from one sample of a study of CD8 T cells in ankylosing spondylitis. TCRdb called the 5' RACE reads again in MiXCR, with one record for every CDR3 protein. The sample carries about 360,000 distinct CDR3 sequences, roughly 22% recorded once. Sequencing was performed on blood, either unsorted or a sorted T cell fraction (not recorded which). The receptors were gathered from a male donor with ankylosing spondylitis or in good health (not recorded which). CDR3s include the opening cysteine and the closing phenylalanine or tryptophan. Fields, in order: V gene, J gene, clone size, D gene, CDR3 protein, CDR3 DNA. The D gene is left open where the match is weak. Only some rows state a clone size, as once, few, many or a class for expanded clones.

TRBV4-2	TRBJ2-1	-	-	CASSQFSGHNEQFF	TGTGCCAGCAGCCAGTTTAGCGGTCACAATGAGCAGTTCTTC
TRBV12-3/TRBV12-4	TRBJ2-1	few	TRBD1	CASSSSGTAYNEQFF	TGTGCCAGCAGTTCATCCGGGACAGCCTACAATGAGCAGTTCTTC
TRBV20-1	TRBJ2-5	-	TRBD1	CSALNLINSGGLGETQYF	TGCAGTGCTCTCAACTTAATAAATTCAGGGGGTTTAGGGGAGACCCAGTACTTC
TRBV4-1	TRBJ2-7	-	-	CASSQGTAVSYEQYF	TGCGCCAGCAGCCAAGGGACGGCAGTCTCCTACGAGCAGTACTTC
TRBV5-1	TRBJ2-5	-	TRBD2	CASSPSASGLTETQYF	TGCGCCAGCAGCCCGTCGGCTAGCGGTCTAACAGAGACCCAGTACTTC
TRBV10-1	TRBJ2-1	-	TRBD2	CASSDPAGGINEQFF	TGCGCCAGCAGTGACCCAGCGGGGGGGATCAATGAGCAGTTCTTC
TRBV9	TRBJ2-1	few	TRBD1	CASSQGGGTGRYNEQFF	TGTGCCAGCAGCCAGGGGGGCGGGACAGGGAGGTACAATGAGCAGTTCTTC
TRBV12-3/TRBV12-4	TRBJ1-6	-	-	CASPGQGSPLHF	TGTGCCAGCCCCGGTCAGGGTTCACCCCTCCACTTT
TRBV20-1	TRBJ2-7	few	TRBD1	CSALDRADEQYF	TGCAGTGCCCTCGACAGGGCCGACGAGCAGTACTTC
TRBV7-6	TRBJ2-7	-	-	CASSLGGGGNEQYF	TGTGCCAGCAGCCTAGGGGGAGGGGGCAACGAGCAGTACTTC
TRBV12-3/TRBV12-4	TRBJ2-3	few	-	CASSPPGDRKQYF	TGTGCCAGCAGCCCCCCCGGGGATAGAAAGCAGTATTTT
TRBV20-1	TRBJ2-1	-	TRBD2	CSARRWLAGGLGQFF	TGCAGTGCTAGACGGTGGCTAGCGGGGGGTTTGGGGCAGTTCTTC
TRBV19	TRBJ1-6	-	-	CASSMGWIGTVSSPLHF	TGTGCCAGTAGTATGGGGTGGATCGGGACGGTTTCCTCACCCCTCCACTTT
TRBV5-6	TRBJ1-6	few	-	CASSWSNSPLHF	TGTGCCAGCAGCTGGTCCAATTCACCCCTCCACTTT
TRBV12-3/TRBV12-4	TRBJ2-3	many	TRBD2	CASSLGTSGLSDTQYF	TGTGCCAGCAGTCTTGGGACTAGCGGGCTGTCGGATACGCAGTATTTT
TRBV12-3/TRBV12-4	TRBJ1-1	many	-	CASSFNLGTEAFF	TGTGCCAGCAGTTTTAACCTGGGGACTGAAGCTTTCTTT
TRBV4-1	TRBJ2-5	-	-	CASSPRKWETQYF	TGCGCCAGCAGCCCGCGCAAATGGGAGACCCAGTACTTC
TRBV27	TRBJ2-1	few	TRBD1	CASSAGQGPYNEQFF	TGTGCCAGCAGCGCCGGACAGGGGCCCTACAATGAGCAGTTCTTC
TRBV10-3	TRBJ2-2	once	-	CAISEPRETRNTGELFF	TGTGCCATCAGTGAGCCCAGGGAAACGAGGAACACCGGGGAGCTGTTTTTT
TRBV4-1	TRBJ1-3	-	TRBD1	CASSQDVGGQDSSGNTIYF	TGCGCCAGCAGCCAAGATGTGGGGGGACAGGATTCATCTGGAAACACCATATATTTT
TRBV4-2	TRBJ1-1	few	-	CASSPGEVAGAEAFF	TGTGCCAGCAGCCCAGGGGAGGTCGCCGGAGCTGAAGCTTTCTTT
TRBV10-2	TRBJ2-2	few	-	CASSLAGLSNTGELFF	TGCGCCAGCAGCCTAGCCGGACTATCGAACACCGGGGAGCTGTTTTTT
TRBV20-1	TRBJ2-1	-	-	CFARDDPKFYNEQFF	TGCTTTGCTAGAGACGACCCGAAATTTTACAATGAGCAGTTCTTC
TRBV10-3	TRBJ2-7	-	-	CAIKVAGVYEQYF	TGTGCCATCAAGGTTGCAGGCGTCTACGAGCAGTACTTC
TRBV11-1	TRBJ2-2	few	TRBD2	CASSLAHGLAVLTGELFF	TGTGCCAGCAGCTTGGCCCACGGACTAGCGGTACTCACCGGGGAGCTGTTTTTT
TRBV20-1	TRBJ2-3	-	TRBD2	CSGGTSGTDTQYF	TGCAGTGGAGGGACTAGCGGTACAGATACGCAGTATTTT
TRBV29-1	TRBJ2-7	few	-	CSVELGGRETYEQYF	TGCAGCGTTGAACTCGGCGGCAGGGAAACCTACGAGCAGTACTTC